The sequence of this T cell receptor (beta chain) was determined in a study of tumor and adjacent non-tumor tissue in lung cancer. On the study more broadly: Aged about 31 to 80 years, patients included under 13 men and five or six women with stage I to III disease. Samples averaged about 4.17 million productive TCRbeta reads each.

No cell sorting was done before RNA was extracted from the tissue. The study, taken as a whole, reports: Higher tumor TCR diversity was associated with shorter survival.

Germline V gene data show CDR1 as MNHEY and CDR2 as SVGAGI. The junction had 13 bases not matched to a gene; V was cut back by 7 bases and J by 9 bases. This CDR3 comprises 14 residues. The library came from three nested PCR rounds adapted from ARM-PCR protocols. A single record per CDR3 protein comes from TCRdb applying MiXCR to the multiplex PCR reads. Found here are about 110,000 distinct CDR3 sequences, more than 60% of them singletons; the top ten hold roughly 35%. About this clonotype itself: Its matching antigen is unknown.

This chain links TRBV6-5 with TRBJ2-7; 9 bases fit TRBD1. The clonotype was recovered from an older woman with non-small cell lung cancer. Sample: lung tumor tissue. DNA for the CDR3: TGTGCCAGCAATACACCGGGACAGGGCCACGGGCAGTACTTC. Translation gives CASNTPGQGHGQYF.